A single sample is the source of the 32 T cell receptor beta chains below, sequenced in a study of T-cell memory formation after mild COVID-19. TCRdb called the 5' RACE reads again in MiXCR, with one record for every CDR3 protein. The sample yields roughly 120,000 distinct CDR3 sequences, 15% to 20% seen once. The specimen sequenced was PBMCs or a T cell subset sorted from them (not recorded which). Receptor source: an adult woman who had mild COVID-19 (a few samples of this study predate the infection). Cell type and time point are not known.

The CDR3 is CSVDMGTTGELFF. The CDR3 DNA follows: TGCAGCGTTGATATGGGTACCACCGGGGAGCTGTTTTTT. V and J are TRBV29-1 and TRBJ2-2; no reliable D call. The CDR3 runs 13 residues. V was shortened by 3 bases and J by 4 bases, with 9 bases between the two germline ends. Germline-derived CDR1 and CDR2 are SQVTM and ANQGSEA.

The table lists this clonotype with many counts. The rearrangement joins TRBV27 to TRBJ2-2; TRBD2 matches 9 bases. The trim removed 2 bases at V and 5 bases at J, leaving 9 bases unmatched. Germline V lookup: CDR1 MNHEY, CDR2 SMNVEV (reference sequence). This CDR3 is 17 amino acids long. CDR3: CASSLRSRAGGTGELFF. In nucleotides, the CDR3 is TGTGCCAGCAGTTTAAGGTCGAGAGCGGGGGGTACCGGGGAGCTGTTTTTT.

This clonotype has a handful of counts. V and J are TRBV15 and TRBJ1-5, with D possibly matching TRBD1 (6 bases). The V end lost 4 bases, the J end lost 0 bases, and 19 bases lay between the germline ends. CDR1 is LNHNV and CDR2 is YYDKDF in the germline V gene (reference sequence). This CDR3 has 18 residues. The DNA of the CDR3 is TGTGCCACCAGCAAGAGGGGGGACACAAAGGGTAGCAATCAGCCCCAGCATTTT. This gives the protein CATSKRGDTKGSNQPQHF.

This clonotype was seen ten or more times. This chain joins TRBV24-1 and TRBJ2-5; 9 positions agree with TRBD1. V shed 5 bases and J 2 bases; nucleotides not matched to a gene: 11. The CDR3 sequence is 17 residues long. CDR1 is KGHDR and CDR2 is SFDVKD in the germline V gene. Here the CDR3 reads CATSGGRSGTGQETQYF. CDR3 in DNA: TGTGCCACCAGTGGCGGAAGGTCAGGGACAGGGCAAGAGACCCAGTACTTC.

In its sample, this clonotype was seen a few times. CDR3 amino acids: CASSSFGQMTSPDTQYF. The DNA of the CDR3 is TGTGCCAGCAGCTCCTTTGGACAGATGACTAGTCCTGATACGCAGTATTTT. The chain has TRBV12-3 or TRBV12-4 and TRBJ2-3; D is tentatively TRBD1 or TRBD2 (6 bases each). Trimming left V 6 bases short and J 6 bases short, with 25 bases between. This CDR3 is built from 17 residues.

This clonotype was found a few times. This sequence joins TRBV4-1 and TRBJ2-5, with D maybe TRBD2 (5 bases). Trimming pared 1 base from V and 5 bases from J, leaving 8 bases between. The length of the CDR3 is 13 residues. Per germline, CDR1 MGHRA and CDR2 YSYEKL. The CDR3 spells CASSQVIAETQYF. In DNA, the CDR3 is TGCGCCAGCAGCCAAGTTATAGCGGAGACCCAGTACTTC.

The rearrangement links TRBV9 to TRBJ2-5; D could derive from TRBD1 or TRBD2 (5 bases each). The CDR3 loop spans 14 amino acids. V gave up 0 bases and J gave up 1 base, with 7 bases separating them. The germline V gene has CDR1 SGDLS and CDR2 YYNGEE. The DNA of the CDR3 is TGTGCCAGCAGCGTAGCGAGGGGCCAAGAGACCCAGTACTTC. Its protein product is CASSVARGQETQYF.

This clonotype was observed a handful of times. V is TRBV5-5 and J is TRBJ1-2; D possibly corresponds to TRBD1 (6 bases). CDR3 length: 16 amino acids. CDR1 is SGHKS, CDR2 YYEKEE, per germline (reference sequence). Trimming removed 5 bases at V and 2 bases at J, with 19 bases between. The CDR3 reads CASSKQGSLLNYGYTF. In DNA form, the CDR3 reads TGTGCCAGCAGTAAACAGGGATCCCTTCTAAACTATGGCTACACCTTC.

This chain links TRBV9 with TRBJ2-1; D remains unclear. V was shortened by 4 bases and J by 10 bases, with 15 bases between the two germline ends. From germline, CDR1 is SGDLS and CDR2 YYNGEE. The length of the CDR3 is 13 residues. The CDR3 reads CASSPEGRIEQFF. CDR3 DNA: TGTGCCAGCAGCCCCGAAGGAAGAATCGAGCAGTTCTTC. The whole variable domain, filled in from reference TRBV9 and TRBJ2-1, reads DSGVTQTPKHLITATGQRVTLRCSPRSGDLSVYWYQQSLDQGLQFLIQYYNGEERAKGNILERFSAQQFPDLHSELNLSSLELGDSALYFCASSPEGRIEQFFGPGTRLTVL.

This rearrangement joins TRBV7-3 to TRBJ2-1; TRBD2 agrees at 8 bases. The CDR3 is 15 residues long. J was trimmed by 3 bases and V by 4 bases; bases with no gene match: 5. Germline V gives CDR1 SGHTA, CDR2 FQGTGA. CDR3 protein: CASSSHSGIYNEQFF. The DNA for the CDR3 is TGTGCCAGCAGCTCGCATAGCGGGATCTACAATGAGCAGTTCTTC.

The chain couples TRBV5-6 to TRBJ1-5; TRBD1 might be the D (6 bases). The CDR3 covers 15 residues. Looked up from germline, CDR1 is SGHDT and CDR2 is YYEEEE. Trimming left V 1 base short and J 4 bases short, with 12 bases between. CDR3 amino acids: CASSLSWGPNQPQHF. CDR3 nucleotides: TGTGCCAGCAGCTTGTCTTGGGGGCCGAATCAGCCCCAGCATTTT.

A few counts support this clonotype. The chain recombines TRBV10-3 with TRBJ1-1; D ambiguous. V was shortened by 0 bases and J by 8 bases, with 13 bases between the two germline ends. The length of the CDR3 is 14 residues. In germline, CDR1 is ENHRY, CDR2 SYGVKD. The DNA of the CDR3 is TGTGCCATCAGTGAGTCGAGCCTGGGATCGGAAGCTTTCTTT. Translated: CAISESSLGSEAFF.

This clonotype was detected only a few times. This rearrangement joins TRBV5-1 to TRBJ2-5; 8 bases align to TRBD2. J was trimmed by 2 bases and V by 0 bases; bases with no gene match: 3. Germline V gene data show CDR1 as SGHRS and CDR2 as YFSETQ. The CDR3 runs 15 residues. As DNA, the CDR3 is TGCGCCAGCAGCTTGGAGGGACTAGATCAAGAGACCCAGTACTTC. Translation gives CASSLEGLDQETQYF. Full variable domain (remainder filled in from reference TRBV5-1 and TRBJ2-5): KAGVTQTPRYLIKTRGQQVTLSCSPISGHRSVSWYQQTPGQGLQFLFEYFSETQRNKGNFPGRFSGRQFSNSRSEMNVSTLELGDSALYLCASSLEGLDQETQYFGPGTRLLVL.

This clonotype was detected a few times. At one of its ends the junction is not consistent with the germline gene, which may arise from a read error. The chain recombines TRBV24-1 with TRBJ2-1; TRBD2 agrees at 13 bases. The CDR3 has 14 amino acids. Germline-derived CDR1 and CDR2 are KGHDR and SFDVKD. The CDR3 coding sequence is TGTGCCACCAGTGACCGCTCACTAGCGGGGGGGCGAGAATTC. Its translation: CATSDRSLAGGREF.

The genes are TRBV7-2 and TRBJ1-1; D is possibly TRBD1 (6 bases). Germline CDR1 and CDR2: SGHTA and FQGNSA. This CDR3 region has 14 residues. Trimming shortened V by 5 bases and J by 4 bases, and 14 bases separated the two germline ends. CDR3 residues: CASSPPRGGTEAFF. The CDR3 DNA is TGTGCCAGCAGCCCCCCCAGGGGAGGCACTGAAGCTTTCTTT.

This chain uses TRBV2 with TRBJ2-1; the D gene could be TRBD1 or TRBD2 (5 bases each). CDR1 and CDR2 from the germline V gene are SNHLY and FYNNEI. The CDR3 is 15 amino acids. V was cut by 2 bases and J by 7 bases, with 15 bases left in between. The CDR3 DNA sequence: TGTGCCAGCAGTGAAACGAGGGGAAGTCGGAATGAGCAGTTCTTC. Its protein product is CASSETRGSRNEQFF.

This clonotype was observed a handful of times. CDR3 DNA sequence: TGTGCCAGCAGAGATACAGGGGGCCGGCCAAGCTCCTACGAGCAGTACTTC. Amino acid sequence: CASRDTGGRPSSYEQYF. This chain uses TRBV2 with TRBJ2-7, with TRBD1 matching 9 bases. The CDR3 is 17 amino acids. Looked up from germline, CDR1 is SNHLY and CDR2 is FYNNEI. With 6 bases clipped from V and 0 bases from J, the junction kept 12 bases outside the gene matches. The full variable domain, with the rest looked up from reference TRBV2 and TRBJ2-7, is EPEVTQTPSHQVTQMGQEVILRCVPISNHLYFYWYRQILGQKVEFLVSFYNNEISEKSEIFDDQFSVERPDGSNFTLKIRSTKLEDSAMYFCASRDTGGRPSSYEQYFGPGTRLTVT.

This clonotype was recorded at least ten times. Written as DNA, the CDR3 is TGTGCCACCCGAGGGGGAGTATCCAATGAGCAGTTCTTC. This encodes CATRGGVSNEQFF. The gene calls are TRBV24-1 and TRBJ2-1; D possibly corresponds to TRBD1 (6 bases). Germline loops: CDR1 KGHDR, CDR2 SFDVKD. Trimming removed 9 bases at V and 6 bases at J, with 14 bases between. The CDR3 runs 13 residues.

This clonotype was seen a few times. This chain joins TRBV4-3 and TRBJ2-7; D unclear. V dropped 0 bases and J dropped 6 bases, with 9 bases sitting between them. Germline assignment: CDR1 LGHNA and CDR2 YSLEER. The CDR3 covers 13 residues. The CDR3 DNA follows: TGCGCCAGCAGCCAAGATCGAGGACCCGAGCAGTACTTC. Its translation is CASSQDRGPEQYF.

This clonotype was detected a few times. J is TRBJ2-7 and V is TRBV2; D is ambiguous. V was pared by 3 bases and J by 3 bases, with 15 bases between. The CDR3 covers 15 residues. Per the germline V gene, CDR1 is SNHLY and CDR2 is FYNNEI. CDR3 residues: CASSELVSGIYEQYF. For the CDR3, the DNA is TGTGCCAGCAGTGAGTTGGTGTCAGGAATCTACGAGCAGTACTTC.

This chain joins TRBV5-1 and TRBJ2-7, with a possible D match to TRBD1 (6 bases). Germline V gene data show CDR1 as SGHRS and CDR2 as YFSETQ. Trimming left V 2 bases short and J 7 bases short, with 22 bases between. The CDR3 totals 16 residues. This CDR3 reads CASSFSLGQGLMEQYF. Here the CDR3 DNA reads TGCGCCAGCAGCTTCAGCCTCGGGCAGGGGCTTATGGAGCAGTACTTC. Filled out from reference TRBV5-1 and TRBJ2-7, the complete variable domain reads KAGVTQTPRYLIKTRGQQVTLSCSPISGHRSVSWYQQTPGQGLQFLFEYFSETQRNKGNFPGRFSGRQFSNSRSEMNVSTLELGDSALYLCASSFSLGQGLMEQYFGPGTRLTVT.

V is TRBV12-3 or TRBV12-4 and J is TRBJ1-2; 7 positions agree with TRBD1. CDR3 length: 14 residues. V dropped 7 bases and J dropped 2; count of bases not matched to a gene: 7. The CDR3 here is CASTRGQLNYGYTF. The CDR3 region has the DNA TGTGCCAGCACTAGGGGGCAGTTAAACTATGGCTACACCTTC.

The chain uses TRBV18 and TRBJ1-1; no clear D gene. The germline V gene has CDR1 KGHSH and CDR2 LQKENI. V was cut by 5 bases and J by 1 base, with 11 bases left in between. The CDR3 totals 14 residues. The chain's CDR3 is CASSFGGGNTEAFF. Here the CDR3 DNA reads TGTGCCAGCTCATTCGGAGGAGGGAACACTGAAGCTTTCTTT.

This clonotype was counted at least ten times. The V call is TRBV19, the J call TRBJ2-5, with TRBD2 matching over 15 bases. The CDR3 runs 15 residues. With 5 bases clipped from V and 4 bases from J, the junction kept 2 bases outside the gene matches. The germline V gene has CDR1 LNHDA and CDR2 SQIVND (reference sequence). This CDR3 reads CASSLGLAGGETQYF. The CDR3 bases are TGTGCCAGTAGTCTGGGACTAGCGGGAGGAGAGACCCAGTACTTC.

V is TRBV9 and J is TRBJ2-3, with D unresolved. V lost 1 base and J 2 bases, leaving 5 bases between the germline ends. The CDR3 is 13 residues long. Germline CDR1 SGDLS, CDR2 YYNGEE. The CDR3: CASSVYVTDTQYF. CDR3 DNA sequence: TGTGCCAGCAGCGTATACGTCACAGATACGCAGTATTTT. Combining the CDR3 with reference TRBV9 and TRBJ2-3 gives the whole variable domain DSGVTQTPKHLITATGQRVTLRCSPRSGDLSVYWYQQSLDQGLQFLIQYYNGEERAKGNILERFSAQQFPDLHSELNLSSLELGDSALYFCASSVYVTDTQYFGPGTRLTVL.

The chain employs TRBV6-5 and TRBJ2-3; weak D call: TRBD2 (6 bases). CDR3 length: 14 residues. Trimming left V 6 bases short and J 1 base short, with 11 bases between. In germline, CDR1 is MNHEY, CDR2 SVGAGI. The CDR3 sequence is CASRTGVGTDTQYF. DNA for the CDR3: TGTGCCAGCAGGACGGGGGTAGGCACAGATACGCAGTATTTT.

This chain joins TRBV5-1 and TRBJ2-5; no firm D call. Germline loops: CDR1 SGHRS, CDR2 YFSETQ. V dropped 0 bases and J dropped 5 bases, with 11 bases sitting between them. The length of the CDR3 is 14 residues. The CDR3 DNA reads as TGCGCCAGCAGCTTGGATGTGGGGAAGGAGACCCAGTACTTC. Protein sequence: CASSLDVGKETQYF.

This clonotype showed up just a few times. The V and J genes are TRBV3-1 and TRBJ2-7; D ambiguous. The CDR3 runs 14 residues. The V end lost 2 bases, the J end lost 6 bases, and 14 bases lay between the germline ends. Germline CDR1 and CDR2: LGHDT and YNNKEL (reference sequence). CDR3 residues: CASSQNSQRVEQYF. For the CDR3, the DNA is TGTGCCAGCAGCCAAAATAGCCAAAGGGTCGAGCAGTACTTC.

This clonotype was detected only a few times. V and J are TRBV2 and TRBJ1-5, with D maybe TRBD1 (5 bases). From germline, CDR1 is SNHLY and CDR2 FYNNEI. The CDR3 contains 13 residues. Trimming pared 6 bases from V and 3 bases from J, leaving 9 bases between. CDR3 loop: CASRGTFNQPQHF. CDR3 DNA: TGTGCCAGCAGAGGGACCTTCAATCAGCCCCAGCATTTT. The full variable domain, with the rest looked up from reference TRBV2 and TRBJ1-5, is EPEVTQTPSHQVTQMGQEVILRCVPISNHLYFYWYRQILGQKVEFLVSFYNNEISEKSEIFDDQFSVERPDGSNFTLKIRSTKLEDSAMYFCASRGTFNQPQHFGDGTRLSIL.

The DNA for the CDR3 is TGTGCCAGCAGCTCGGGGCGGGGACTTCAATCCTACGAGCAGTACTTC. Translating gives CASSSGRGLQSYEQYF. The chain couples TRBV7-9 to TRBJ2-7; D is perhaps TRBD2 (6 bases). Germline-derived CDR1 and CDR2 are SEHNR and FQNEAQ (reference sequence). The CDR3 covers 16 residues. Deletions cut 4 bases from V and 1 base from J, with 17 bases between.

The chain joins TRBV4-1 to TRBJ2-1; D remains unclear. Germline V CDR1 and CDR2: MGHRA, YSYEKL. The CDR3 loop spans 14 amino acids. The germline V and J ends were trimmed by 1 base and 4 bases, with 8 bases remaining between them. The CDR3 DNA sequence: TGCGCCAGCAGCCAAGGTCAGGAGTACAATGAGCAGTTCTTC. It is translated as CASSQGQEYNEQFF.

This clonotype occurred a few times. V usage is TRBV6-5 and J usage is TRBJ1-5; D gene unclear. The germline V and J ends were trimmed by 6 bases and 4 bases, with 10 bases remaining between them. The CDR3 consists of 13 residues. Looked up from germline, CDR1 is MNHEY and CDR2 is SVGAGI. CDR3 sequence: CASSLEMNQPQHF. The CDR3 DNA follows: TGTGCCAGCAGCTTAGAGATGAATCAGCCCCAGCATTTT.